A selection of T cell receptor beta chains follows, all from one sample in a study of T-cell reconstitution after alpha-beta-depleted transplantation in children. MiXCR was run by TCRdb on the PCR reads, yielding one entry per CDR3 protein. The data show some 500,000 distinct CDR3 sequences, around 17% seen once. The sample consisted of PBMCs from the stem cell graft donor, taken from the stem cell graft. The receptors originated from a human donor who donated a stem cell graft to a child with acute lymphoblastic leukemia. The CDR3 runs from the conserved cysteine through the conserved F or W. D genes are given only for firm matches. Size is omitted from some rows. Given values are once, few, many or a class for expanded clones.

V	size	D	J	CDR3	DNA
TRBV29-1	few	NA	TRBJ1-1	CSVDGQAISF	TGCAGCGTTGATGGGCAGGCCATCTCATTT
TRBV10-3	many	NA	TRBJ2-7	CAISGHPGGAYEQYF	TGTGCCATCAGCGGCCACCCGGGCGGTGCCTACGAGCAGTACTTC
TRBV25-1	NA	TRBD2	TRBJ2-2	CASSPGLTYTGELFF	TGTGCCAGCAGCCCGGGACTAACTTACACCGGGGAGCTGTTTTTT
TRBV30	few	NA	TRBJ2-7	CAWRAAGKGSYEQYF	TGTGCCTGGAGGGCGGCGGGTAAGGGCTCCTACGAGCAGTACTTC
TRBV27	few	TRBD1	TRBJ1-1	CASSLGYRGGDTEAFF	TGTGCCAGCAGTTTAGGGTACAGGGGAGGGGACACTGAAGCTTTCTTT
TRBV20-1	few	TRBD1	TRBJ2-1	CSARLGQGLNNEQFF	TGCAGTGCTAGACTGGGACAGGGACTCAACAATGAGCAGTTCTTC
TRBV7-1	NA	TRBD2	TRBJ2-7	CASSSLTSGAFYEQYF	TGTGCCAGCAGCTCCCTGACTAGCGGAGCTTTCTACGAGCAGTACTTC
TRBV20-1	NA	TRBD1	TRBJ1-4	CSARDVEGADNEKLFF	TGCAGTGCTAGAGATGTGGAGGGGGCAGATAATGAAAAACTGTTTTTT
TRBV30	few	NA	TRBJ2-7	CAWSRGSGEQYF	TGTGCCTGGAGTAGAGGTTCGGGCGAGCAGTACTTC
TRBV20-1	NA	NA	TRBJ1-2	CSGLDLFLGYGYTF	TGCAGTGGCCTGGACCTATTTCTGGGGTATGGCTACACCTTC
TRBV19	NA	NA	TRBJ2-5	CASSMGDETQYF	TGTGCCAGTAGTATGGGGGACGAGACCCAGTACTTC
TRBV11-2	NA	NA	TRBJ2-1	CASSLGHEWQFF	TGTGCCAGCAGCTTAGGTCATGAGTGGCAGTTCTTC
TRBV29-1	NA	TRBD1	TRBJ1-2	CSTETGISHGYTF	TGCAGCACTGAGACAGGGATCAGCCATGGCTACACCTTC
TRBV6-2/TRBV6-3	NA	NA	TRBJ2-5	CASSFFSGTKETQYF	TGTGCCAGCAGTTTCTTTAGCGGAACCAAAGAGACCCAGTACTTC
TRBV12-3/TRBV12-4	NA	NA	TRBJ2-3	CASSSLREDTQYF	TGTGCCAGCAGTTCCCTCCGTGAGGATACGCAGTATTTT
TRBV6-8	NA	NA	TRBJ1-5	CARSWKTENQPQHF	TGTGCCAGGAGTTGGAAAACAGAGAATCAGCCCCAGCATTTT
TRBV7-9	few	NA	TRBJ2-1	CASSYLAHYNEQFF	TGTGCCAGCAGCTATTTAGCGCACTACAATGAGCAGTTCTTC
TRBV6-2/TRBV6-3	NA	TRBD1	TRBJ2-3	CASSYPTQGAPSTDTQYF	TGTGCCAGCAGCTACCCCACCCAGGGGGCTCCTAGCACAGATACGCAGTATTTT
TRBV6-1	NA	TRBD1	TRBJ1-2	CASNPQGGAYGYTF	TGTGCCAGCAACCCACAGGGGGGCGCCTATGGCTACACCTTC
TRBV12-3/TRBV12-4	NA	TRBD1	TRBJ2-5	CASSSDRGQTQYF	TGTGCCAGCAGTAGCGACAGGGGACAGACCCAGTACTTC
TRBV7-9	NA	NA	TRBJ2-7	CASSLFLLGSYEQYF	TGTGCCAGCAGCTTGTTCCTTCTTGGCTCCTACGAGCAGTACTTC
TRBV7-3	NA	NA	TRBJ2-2	CASSLPHDPSGTGELFF	TGTGCCAGCAGCTTGCCCCATGATCCCTCGGGCACCGGGGAGCTGTTTTTT
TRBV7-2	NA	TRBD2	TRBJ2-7	CASRGLAGVAGEQYF	TGTGCCAGCAGAGGACTAGCGGGAGTTGCGGGCGAGCAGTACTTC
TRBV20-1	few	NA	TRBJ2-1	CSARTAGPALYNEQFF	TGCAGTGCTAGGACGGCGGGACCCGCTCTCTACAATGAGCAGTTCTTC
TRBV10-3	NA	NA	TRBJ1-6	CAICPWGPKSSYNSPLHF	TGTGCCATCTGCCCCTGGGGGCCCAAGAGCTCCTATAATTCACCCCTCCACTTT
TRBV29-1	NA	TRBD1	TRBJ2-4	CRADRQGARIWAKNIQYF	TGCAGGGCCGACCGACAGGGGGCCCGGATTTGGGCCAAAAACATTCAGTACTTC
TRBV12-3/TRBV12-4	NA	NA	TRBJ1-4	CASSFAGARIEKLFF	TGTGCCAGCAGTTTTGCGGGCGCGCGGATCGAAAAACTGTTTTTT
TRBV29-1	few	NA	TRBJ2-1	CSVPYPGEQFF	TGCAGCGTCCCGTACCCCGGTGAGCAGTTCTTC
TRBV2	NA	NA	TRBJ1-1	CASSRHGGNTEAFF	TGTGCCAGCAGTCGACACGGGGGGAACACTGAAGCTTTCTTT
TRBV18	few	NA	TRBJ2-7	CASSPEWPFRVNYEQYF	TGTGCCAGCTCACCTGAGTGGCCTTTTAGGGTAAACTACGAGCAGTACTTC
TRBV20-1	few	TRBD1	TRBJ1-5	CSARGGSLNQPQHF	TGCAGTGCCCGAGGGGGCAGCCTTAATCAGCCCCAGCATTTT
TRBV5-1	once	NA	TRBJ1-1	CASSLVYRAAMNTEAFF	TGCGCCAGCAGCTTGGTGTATAGGGCAGCTATGAACACTGAAGCTTTCTTT
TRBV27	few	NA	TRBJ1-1	CASRSLLNTEAFF	TGTGCCAGCAGATCATTGCTGAACACTGAAGCTTTCTTT
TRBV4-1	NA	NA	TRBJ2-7	CASSQDRRQGGFDEQYF	TGCGCCAGCAGCCAAGATAGAAGGCAGGGAGGCTTTGACGAGCAGTACTTC
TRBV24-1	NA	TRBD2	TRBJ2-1	CATRGLAGVGEQFF	TGTGCCACCAGGGGACTAGCGGGAGTAGGGGAGCAGTTCTTC
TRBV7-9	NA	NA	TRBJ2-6	CASSSGQPHSGANVLTF	TGTGCCAGCAGCTCCGGACAGCCCCACTCTGGGGCCAACGTCCTGACTTTC
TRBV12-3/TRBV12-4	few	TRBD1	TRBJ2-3	CASSVGQARTDTQYF	TGTGCCAGCAGTGTCGGACAGGCTCGCACAGATACGCAGTATTTT
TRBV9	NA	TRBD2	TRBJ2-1	CASSAALSGRGGNEQFF	TGTGCCAGCAGCGCCGCACTTAGCGGGAGGGGAGGCAATGAGCAGTTCTTC
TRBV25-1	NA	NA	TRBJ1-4	CASSEYSGRGLEKLFF	TGTGCCAGCAGTGAATATTCGGGGCGCGGATTAGAAAAACTGTTTTTT
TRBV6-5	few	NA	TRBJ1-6	CASSSSVRGNSPLHF	TGTGCCAGCAGTTCGTCGGTTAGGGGGAATTCACCCCTCCACTTT
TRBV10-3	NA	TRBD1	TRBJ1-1	CATSPGQAYYENTEAFF	TGTGCCACCAGCCCGGGACAGGCCTATTACGAGAACACTGAAGCTTTCTTT
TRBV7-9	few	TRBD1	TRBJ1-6	CASSLLDRGSPLHF	TGTGCCAGCAGCTTACTGGACAGGGGTTCACCCCTCCACTTT
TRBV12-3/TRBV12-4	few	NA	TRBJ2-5	CASSSSASQETQYF	TGTGCCAGCAGTTCGTCGGCGTCGCAAGAGACCCAGTACTTC
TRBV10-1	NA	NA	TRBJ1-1	CASSVYGGRAFF	TGCGCCAGCAGTGTTTACGGGGGTAGGGCTTTCTTT
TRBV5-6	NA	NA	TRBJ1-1	CASSPVSSAEAFF	TGTGCCAGCAGCCCAGTAAGTTCTGCTGAAGCTTTCTTT
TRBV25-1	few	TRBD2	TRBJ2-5	CASSDLAGGQETQYF	TGTGCCAGCAGTGACTTAGCGGGAGGACAAGAGACCCAGTACTTC
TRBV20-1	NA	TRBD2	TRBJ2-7	CSARELWAGVYEQYF	TGCAGTGCTAGAGAGCTCTGGGCGGGAGTATACGAGCAGTACTTC
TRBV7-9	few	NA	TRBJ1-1	CASSSLKINTEAFF	TGTGCCAGCAGCTCCCTTAAAATTAACACTGAAGCTTTCTTT
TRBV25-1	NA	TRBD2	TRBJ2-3	CASSAGARTSGRGTDMQYF	TGTGCCAGCAGTGCAGGGGCCAGGACTAGCGGGAGAGGAACAGATATGCAGTATTTT
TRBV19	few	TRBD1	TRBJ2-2	CASTPGTASLAGELFF	TGTGCCAGTACCCCAGGGACAGCTTCTTTGGCCGGGGAGCTGTTTTTT
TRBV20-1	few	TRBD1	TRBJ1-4	CSASAGTANEKLFF	TGCAGTGCTAGCGCGGGGACAGCTAATGAAAAACTGTTTTTT
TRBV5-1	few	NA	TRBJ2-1	CASSLDAVPENEQFF	TGCGCCAGCAGCTTGGACGCAGTTCCCGAGAATGAGCAGTTCTTC
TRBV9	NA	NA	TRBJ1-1	CASSVGVGSTEAFF	TGTGCCAGCAGCGTTGGTGTGGGGAGCACTGAAGCTTTCTTT
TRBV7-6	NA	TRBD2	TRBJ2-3	CASSTSTSGITADTQYF	TGTGCCAGCAGCACTTCGACTAGCGGGATTACGGCAGATACGCAGTATTTT
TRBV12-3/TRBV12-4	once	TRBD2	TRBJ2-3	CASSLGGSVSADTQYF	TGTGCCAGCAGTTTGGGCGGGAGCGTTTCGGCTGATACGCAGTATTTT
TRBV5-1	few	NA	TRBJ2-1	CASSPDGSHYNEQFF	TGCGCCAGCAGCCCCGACGGGTCACACTACAATGAGCAGTTCTTC
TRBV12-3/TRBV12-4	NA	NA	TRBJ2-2	CASSDTSSGELFF	TGTGCCAGCAGCGATACAAGCTCCGGGGAGCTGTTTTTT
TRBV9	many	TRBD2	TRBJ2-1	CASSVNSGSSYNEQFF	TGTGCCAGCAGCGTAAATAGCGGGAGTTCCTACAATGAGCAGTTCTTC
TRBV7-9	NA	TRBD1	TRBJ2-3	CANTHRDRGSETQYF	TGTGCCAACACCCACCGGGACAGGGGCTCGGAGACGCAGTATTTT